The 4 T cell receptor beta chains in this list originate from one sample, sequenced in a study of shared T cell receptors in the human thymus. Assay: immunoSEQ multiplex PCR; the TCRdb copy retains only in-frame clones and omits some. The profile shows hundreds of thousands of clones, around 87% of them singletons. This sample was also put to use in a study of human thymus T cells.

The specimen was thymocytes. The receptors stem from a boy in the first two years of life with a congenital heart defect.

The table lists this clone with a count of one. The rearrangement uses TRBV15 and TRBJ2-5; D ambiguous. The J call may not be correct, given that the DNA end is closer to TRBJ2-7. This CDR3 has 13 residues. CDR1 LNHNV and CDR2 YYDKDF come from the germline V gene (reference sequence). The CDR3 DNA reads as TGTGCCACCAGCAGCGCCGTTTCGTACGAGCAGTACTTC. It is translated as CATSSAVSYEQYF.

This chain joins TRBV28 and TRBJ1-4; TRBD1 is a possible D gene (6 bases). The V gene's germline CDR1 is MDHEN and CDR2 SYDVKM. V lost 2 bases and J lost 8, with 15 bases in between. The CDR3 has 15 residues. Written as DNA, the CDR3 is TGTGCCAGCAGTTTACCCGGACGGGACATCGAAAAACTGTTTTTT. It specifies CASSLPGRDIEKLFF.

As DNA, the CDR3 is TGTGCCAGCAGCTCACCTAGCGGGAGGATCGATACGCAGTATTTT. It is translated as CASSSPSGRIDTQYF. This chain connects TRBV7-9 to TRBJ2-3; 11 bases map to TRBD2. Germline-derived CDR1 and CDR2 are SEHNR and FQNEAQ (reference sequence). The CDR3 spans 15 residues. V trimming: 4 bases; J trimming: 6 bases; junction bases outside the gene matches: 6.

This sequence joins TRBV11-2 and TRBJ2-1; a weak D match, TRBD2 (5 bases). The CDR3 length is 13 residues. V was clipped by 7 bases and J by 4 bases, with 11 bases between them. From germline, CDR1 is SGHAT and CDR2 FQNNGV. CDR3 coding DNA: TGTGCCAGCACCGATCGGACTTACAATGAGCAGTTCTTC. Its protein product is CASTDRTYNEQFF.